This TCR beta chain was identified in a study of T cell responses to AZD1222 COVID-19 vaccine. General study results and limits: Most donors were white British, females outnumbered males, and clonal diversity was possibly underestimated. Close to half of all spike-specific TCRs reportedly target regions of the variants that are unmutated.

The CDR3 has 15 amino acids. Trimming took 4 bases from V and 5 from J, leaving 18 bases between them. Germline CDR1 reads SGDLS; CDR2 reads YYNGEE. A word on this clone: Its antigen remains unidentified.

Clones were sequenced by immunoSEQ multiplex PCR, and TCRdb holds only the in-frame ones, with some missing. This sample has about 50,000 clones, with 88% found just once. The sequencing here drew on peripheral blood, taken on day 0 of AZD1222 vaccination. The rearrangement uses TRBV9 and TRBJ1-1; D unclear. This clonotype was obtained from an adult in good health. CDR3 sequence: CASSSLGTGGTEAFF. The DNA for the CDR3 is TGTGCCAGCAGCTCTCTGGGAACCGGAGGAACTGAAGCTTTCTTT.